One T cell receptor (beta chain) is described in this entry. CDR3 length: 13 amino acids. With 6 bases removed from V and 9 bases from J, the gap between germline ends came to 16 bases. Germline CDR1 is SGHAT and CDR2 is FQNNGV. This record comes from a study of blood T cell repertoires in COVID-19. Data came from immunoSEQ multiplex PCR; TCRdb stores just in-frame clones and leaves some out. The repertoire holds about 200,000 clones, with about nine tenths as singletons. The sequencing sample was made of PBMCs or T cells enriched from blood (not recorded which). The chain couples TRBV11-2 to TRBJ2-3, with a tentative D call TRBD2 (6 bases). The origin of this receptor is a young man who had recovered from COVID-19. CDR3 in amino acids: CASSDIFRGTQYF. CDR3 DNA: TGTGCCAGCAGTGATATTTTTCGGGGGACGCAGTATTTT.